The clone carrying this T cell receptor beta chain occurred a few times. Its antigen remains unidentified. The data are from a study of T-cell reconstitution after alpha-beta-depleted transplantation in children. Study-level results: Reportedly, only several hundred clones from non-depleted graft cells drove alpha-beta T-cell counts at about two months. Counts and diversity of T cells one year after transplant came mostly from newly produced T cells.

V was trimmed by 5 bases and J by 0 bases, leaving 6 bases between them. This CDR3 has 13 residues. In germline, CDR1 is SGHRS, CDR2 YFSETQ. Molecular barcoding with unique molecular identifiers was used for the TCRbeta library. A single record per CDR3 protein comes from TCRdb applying MiXCR to the PCR reads. In the table there are hundreds of thousands of distinct CDR3 sequences, over 10% of which are singletons. This chain links TRBV5-1 with TRBJ2-1; D uncertain. The starting material was PBMCs, obtained before TCRalphabeta/CD19-depleted stem cell transplant. The receptor was derived from a girl between 2 and 10 years old with congenital amegakaryocytic thrombocytopenia, due to receive a stem cell transplant. CDR3 sequence reads: CASRYSSYNEQFF. The CDR3 DNA reads as TGCGCCAGCAGGTATAGCTCCTACAATGAGCAGTTCTTC.